The source of this TCR beta chain is a study of T cells expressing NK-cell markers. Study-level information: Each TCR beta repertoire originated in sorted T cells that were CD3+CD56+NKG2C+, CD3+CD56+NKG2C- or CD3+CD56-NKG2C+. Sequencing covered eight donors, seven HCMV-seropositive and one seronegative.

CDR3 length: 17 residues. Germline V gene lookup returns CDR1 SNHLY and CDR2 FYNNEI. TCRdb reprocessed the 5' RACE reads and reports one entry per CDR3 protein, with no DNA. The table for this sample gives 150,000 to 200,000 distinct CDR3 sequences. The sequenced material came from blood T cells: a sorted CD56 or NKG2C T cell subset, CD4+ or CD8+ T cells, or bulk PBMC T cells (not recorded which). The chain carries TRBV2 and TRBJ1-2. The sequence was collected from a man aged 18 to 70 in good health. The CDR3 region is CASSVGPGQRANYGYTF.